The 32 T cell receptor beta chains presented below share a single source sample, sequenced in a study of persistence of HIV-infected CD4 T cells. Anti-CD3/anti-CD28 beads served as a nonspecific positive control stimulus. CD4+ T cells upregulating both CD40 ligand and CD69 were sorted as responding cells. The immunoSEQ assay was version 4, run in survey mode. Only in-frame clones appear in the TCRdb table, and some are missing; sequencing was by immunoSEQ multiplex PCR. This sample has 44,000 or so clones, with roughly nine tenths found just once. These receptors have no identified antigens. This specimen was CD4+ T cells sorted from PBMCs after roughly 18-hour stimulation, taken from a patient who received antiretroviral therapy. All receptors come from an adult man with HIV who was CMV-seropositive.

This chain uses TRBV28 with TRBJ2-1; 12 bases match TRBD2. The CDR3 length is 18 residues. J lost 7 bases, V lost 2 bases, and 12 bases had no gene match. CDR1 and CDR2 (germline): MDHEN, SYDVKM. CDR3 loop: CASSLHLAGGQSVNEQFF. CDR3 nucleotide sequence: TGTGCCAGCAGTTTACACCTAGCGGGGGGGCAATCAGTAAATGAGCAGTTCTTC.

V gene TRBV7-2 combines with J gene TRBJ1-2; 7 positions match TRBD1. V lost 0 bases and J lost 3; bases outside the gene matches: 4. The CDR3 loop spans 15 amino acids. Germline lookup yields CDR1 SGHTA and CDR2 FQGNSA. CDR3 loop: CASSLAGQGDYGYTF. The CDR3 nucleotides read TGTGCCAGCAGCTTAGCGGGGCAGGGGGACTATGGCTACACCTTC.

V usage is TRBV2 and J usage is TRBJ2-3; tentatively, D is TRBD1 or TRBD2 (6 bases each). The CDR3 has 15 residues. In germline, CDR1 is SNHLY, CDR2 FYNNEI. Trimming took off 7 bases at V and 6 bases at J, with 20 bases between the two ends. CDR3 DNA: TGTGCCAGCACTTTTATGGGGGGCCGGGGGGATACGCAGTATTTT. It specifies CASTFMGGRGDTQYF.

The gene calls are TRBV10-3 and TRBJ2-7; TRBD1 matches at 9 bases. The CDR3 sequence is 14 residues long. Germline loops: CDR1 ENHRY, CDR2 SYGVKD. V dropped 6 bases and J dropped 2; count of bases not matched to a gene: 5. CDR3 residues: CAIRGGTGPYEQYF. In nucleotides, the CDR3 is TGTGCCATCAGAGGCGGGACAGGGCCCTACGAGCAGTACTTC.

The chain employs TRBV5-4 and TRBJ2-7, with D possibly being TRBD1 (7 bases). Germline loops: CDR1 SGHNT, CDR2 YYREEE (reference sequence). V was trimmed by 0 bases and J by 0 bases, leaving 22 bases between them. This CDR3 comprises 19 residues. The CDR3 sequence: CASSLVVGRQGLSSYEQYF. CDR3 in DNA: TGTGCCAGCAGCTTGGTAGTCGGGAGACAGGGCCTAAGCTCCTACGAGCAGTACTTC.

The gene calls are TRBV28 and TRBJ1-5, with D unclear. V was shortened by 7 bases and J by 6 bases, with 10 bases between the two germline ends. In germline, CDR1 is MDHEN, CDR2 SYDVKM. CDR3 length equals 12 residues. The CDR3 nucleotides are TGTGCCAGCAATAGTGGCGCTCAGCCCCAGCATTTT. It encodes CASNSGAQPQHF.

The genes are TRBV7-2 and TRBJ1-2; TRBD1 matches at 7 bases. Trimming took 5 bases from V and 8 from J; bases not matched to a gene: 14. The CDR3 has 15 amino acids. The germline V gene has CDR1 SGHTA and CDR2 FQGNSA. CDR3 sequence (DNA): TGTGCCAGCAGCACCCGGCGGACAGGTCCTCTAGGCTACACCTTC. Residues: CASSTRRTGPLGYTF.

The V call is TRBV9, the J call TRBJ2-7; D may be TRBD1 (6 bases). Trimming left V 0 bases short and J 2 bases short, with 9 bases between. This CDR3 is built from 14 residues. Germline assignment: CDR1 SGDLS and CDR2 YYNGEE. CDR3 sequence: CASSVGQGPYEQYF. DNA of the CDR3: TGTGCCAGCAGCGTAGGCCAGGGGCCCTACGAGCAGTACTTC.

The chain couples TRBV15 to TRBJ2-3; maybe TRBD1 (6 bases). V shed 0 bases and J shed 5 bases, with 18 bases lying between them. The CDR3 spans 17 residues. Germline V gene lookup returns CDR1 LNHNV and CDR2 YYDKDF (reference sequence). Written as DNA, the CDR3 is TGTGCCACCAGCAGAGATACGGGGACACTCCTGGGAGATACGCAGTATTTT. This sequence encodes CATSRDTGTLLGDTQYF.

This clone has more than one count but fewer than ten. The chain is built from TRBV7-3 and TRBJ2-7, with 7 bases identical to TRBD1. CDR1 SGHTA and CDR2 FQGTGA come from the germline V gene. The junction had 8 bases not matched to a gene; V was cut back by 5 bases and J by 1 base. The length of the CDR3 is 15 residues. The CDR3 region has the DNA TGTGCCAGCAGCAAACAACCGGGACAGTCCTACGAGCAGTACTTC. Its translation is CASSKQPGQSYEQYF.

The chain employs TRBV5-1 and TRBJ2-7, with D tentatively TRBD2 (6 bases). This CDR3 spans 14 amino acids. The V gene lost 2 bases and the J gene lost 0 bases, with 9 bases spanning the gap. Germline lookup yields CDR1 SGHRS and CDR2 YFSETQ. In DNA, the CDR3 is TGCGCCAGCAGCTTAGCGGGCTTCTCCTACGAGCAGTACTTC. Protein sequence: CASSLAGFSYEQYF.

The chain is built from TRBV5-4 and TRBJ2-3; D is uncertain. V was clipped by 3 bases and J by 3 bases, with 5 bases between them. Per the germline V gene, CDR1 is SGHNT and CDR2 is YYREEE (reference sequence). The CDR3 is 12 residues long. The CDR3 protein is CASSWQTDTQYF. The CDR3 DNA sequence: TGTGCCAGCAGCTGGCAGACAGATACGCAGTATTTT.

This CDR3 reads CASSLIGRGGYTF. The CDR3 coding sequence is TGTGCCAGCAGTTTAATTGGCAGGGGTGGCTACACCTTC. The V gene is TRBV12-3 or TRBV12-4, the J gene TRBJ1-2; D is perhaps TRBD1 (6 bases). The V gene lost 2 bases and the J gene lost 7 bases, with 11 bases spanning the gap. The CDR3 covers 13 residues.

The gene calls are TRBV28 and TRBJ2-3; D gene uncertain. Germline V gene sequence: CDR1 MDHEN, CDR2 SYDVKM. V dropped 7 bases and J dropped 1 base, with 9 bases sitting between them. This CDR3 is built from 13 residues. The CDR3 is CASKPDRTDTQYF. The CDR3 coding sequence is TGTGCCAGCAAACCAGATCGCACAGATACGCAGTATTTT.

V and J are TRBV5-1 and TRBJ2-3; TRBD2 matches at 7 bases. The CDR3 has 15 amino acids. With 0 bases clipped from V and 3 bases from J, the junction kept 4 bases outside the gene matches. Germline CDR1 reads SGHRS; CDR2 reads YFSETQ. CDR3 coding DNA: TGCGCCAGCAGCTTGGTAGGGAGGGGTACAGATACGCAGTATTTT. Amino acid sequence: CASSLVGRGTDTQYF.

The rearrangement joins TRBV28 to TRBJ2-4; 7 nucleotides align to TRBD2. The V gene's germline CDR1 is MDHEN and CDR2 SYDVKM. The CDR3 has 13 amino acids. Trimming cost V 2 bases and J 9 bases; bases outside gene matches: 4. CDR3 sequence (DNA): TGTGCCAGCAGTTTAGGGGGGGACCCCATTCAGTACTTC. This sequence encodes CASSLGGDPIQYF.

This clone was counted once. The chain recombines TRBV5-1 with TRBJ1-6; D unresolved. Deletions cut 0 bases from V and 10 bases from J, with 11 bases between. Per the germline V gene, CDR1 is SGHRS and CDR2 is YFSETQ. The CDR3 has 14 amino acids. CDR3 residues: CASSLGGNGSPLHF. In nucleotides, the CDR3 is TGCGCCAGCAGCTTGGGAGGGAACGGCTCACCCCTCCACTTT.

In this sample, this clone turned up once. This chain connects TRBV14 to TRBJ2-7; D call uncertain. Germline loops: CDR1 SGHDN, CDR2 FVKESK. V lost 1 base and J 6 bases, leaving 7 bases between the germline ends. The CDR3 runs to 12 residues. This chain's CDR3 is CASSQAWVEQYF. In DNA, the CDR3 is TGTGCCAGCAGCCAAGCGTGGGTCGAGCAGTACTTC.

This chain uses TRBV19 with TRBJ1-1; D gene uncertain. Looked up from germline, CDR1 is LNHDA and CDR2 is SQIVND (reference sequence). V was pared by 7 bases and J by 2 bases, with 11 bases between. This CDR3 is 13 amino acids long. The CDR3 here is CASKQGFNTEAFF. CDR3 nucleotides: TGTGCCAGTAAACAAGGGTTTAACACTGAAGCTTTCTTT.

This chain links TRBV29-1 with TRBJ2-1; 11 nucleotides line up with TRBD2. V dropped 4 bases and J dropped 10; count of bases not matched to a gene: 6. The CDR3 sequence is 13 residues long. The germline CDR1 and CDR2 sequences are SQVTM and ANQGSEA. CDR3 in amino acids: CSVGTSGSGEQFF. The CDR3 DNA follows: TGCAGCGTTGGGACTAGCGGGTCTGGGGAGCAGTTCTTC.

This clone has just one count. This chain links TRBV19 with TRBJ2-1, with D perhaps assigned TRBD1 or TRBD2 (5 bases each). Trimming took 3 bases from V and 7 from J, leaving 7 bases between them. CDR1 is LNHDA and CDR2 is SQIVND in the germline V gene (reference sequence). CDR3 length: 12 amino acids. CDR3 amino acids: CASSIGGNEQFF. The CDR3 DNA reads as TGTGCCAGTAGTATTGGGGGAAATGAGCAGTTCTTC.

The chain uses TRBV5-1 and TRBJ1-1; D ambiguous. V was cut by 6 bases and J by 1 base, with 10 bases left in between. Germline assignment: CDR1 SGHRS and CDR2 YFSETQ. The CDR3 totals 13 residues. The CDR3 is CASKDGTNTEAFF. The CDR3 nucleotides are TGCGCCAGCAAAGACGGTACGAACACTGAAGCTTTCTTT.

The rearrangement uses TRBV13 and TRBJ2-3; 9 nucleotides agree with TRBD2. Trimming cost V 5 bases and J 2 bases; bases outside gene matches: 5. The germline V gene encodes CDR1 PRHDT and CDR2 FYEKMQ (reference sequence). CDR3 length equals 15 residues. DNA of the CDR3: TGTGCCAGCAGCCTGCCTAGCGGGGCCACAGATACGCAGTATTTT. It encodes CASSLPSGATDTQYF.

CDR3 sequence reads: CASSPTSASYNEQFF. In DNA, the CDR3 is TGTGCCAGCAGCCCGACTAGTGCCTCCTACAATGAGCAGTTCTTC. This rearrangement joins TRBV6-2 or TRBV6-3 to TRBJ2-1, with D possibly matching TRBD2 (6 bases). Germline CDR1 is MNHEY and CDR2 is SVGEGT. Trimming stripped 6 bases from V and 0 bases from J, with 12 bases between. This CDR3 is built from 15 residues.

This clone occurred once. The chain recombines TRBV12-3 or TRBV12-4 with TRBJ1-3; perhaps TRBD1 as D (5 bases). The V and J ends lost 7 bases and 2 bases respectively, with 9 bases between them. This CDR3 is built from 13 residues. CDR3 sequence: CASILGAGNTIYF. The CDR3 DNA sequence: TGTGCCAGCATCTTAGGGGCTGGAAACACCATATATTTT.

The chain carries TRBV5-1 and TRBJ2-5; 11 bases align to TRBD1. Trimming at V came to 6 bases and at J to 5 bases, leaving 9 bases not matched to a gene. Germline V CDR1 and CDR2: SGHRS, YFSETQ. The CDR3 is 15 amino acids. This CDR3 is CASNLGQGAGETQYF. The CDR3 DNA reads TGCGCCAGCAACTTAGGACAGGGGGCCGGGGAGACCCAGTACTTC.

The genes are TRBV3-1 (or the pseudogene TRBV3-2) and TRBJ2-3; TRBD1 aligns across 9 bases. The germline gives CDR1 LGHDT, CDR2 YNNKEL (reference sequence). V trimming: 3 bases; J trimming: 2 bases; junction bases outside the gene matches: 15. This CDR3 has 19 residues. CDR3 DNA: TGTGCCAGCAGCCAGGATCCGGGACAGGGATTCTCTAACACAGATACGCAGTATTTT. Translation gives CASSQDPGQGFSNTDTQYF.

The chain couples TRBV7-2 to TRBJ1-6; no clear D. V was cut by 1 base and J by 2 bases, with 15 bases left in between. Germline V lookup: CDR1 SGHTA, CDR2 FQGNSA. CDR3 length: 18 amino acids. Here the CDR3 DNA reads TGTGCCAGCAGCTTAGGCCCGTTCGGAGGGCCCTATAATTCACCCCTCCACTTT. It encodes CASSLGPFGGPYNSPLHF.

The J gene is TRBJ1-2, the V gene TRBV5-1; 7 bases line up with TRBD1. V was pared by 4 bases and J by 4 bases, with 7 bases of the junction left unmatched. The CDR3 loop spans 14 amino acids. CDR1 is SGHRS and CDR2 is YFSETQ in the germline V gene. The CDR3 here is CASSRDSGGYGYTF. CDR3 in DNA: TGCGCCAGCAGCAGGGACAGTGGGGGCTATGGCTACACCTTC. The variable domain in full, with the rest retrieved from reference TRBV5-1 and TRBJ1-2, is KAGVTQTPRYLIKTRGQQVTLSCSPISGHRSVSWYQQTPGQGLQFLFEYFSETQRNKGNFPGRFSGRQFSNSRSEMNVSTLELGDSALYLCASSRDSGGYGYTFGSGTRLTVV.

The rearrangement joins TRBV27 to TRBJ1-1; 11 bases are a match to TRBD1. CDR1 and CDR2 (germline): MNHEY, SMNVEV (reference sequence). Trimming cost V 0 bases and J 3 bases; bases outside gene matches: 6. The CDR3 has 17 residues. In nucleotides, the CDR3 is TGTGCCAGCAGTTTATCGAAGGGACAGGGGGAGGACACTGAAGCTTTCTTT. Translation gives CASSLSKGQGEDTEAFF.

CDR3 coding DNA: TGCGCCAGCAGTGAGTCAAATGGGGGAACGGGACAAAACTACGAGCAGTACTTC. It translates to CASSESNGGTGQNYEQYF. This rearrangement joins TRBV10-1 to TRBJ2-7; a possible D gene is TRBD1 (6 bases). CDR1 and CDR2 (germline): WNHNN, SYGVQD (reference sequence). V was shortened by 0 bases and J by 3 bases, with 21 bases between the two germline ends. This CDR3 comprises 18 residues.

V and J are TRBV6-6 and TRBJ2-1, with D uncertain. The CDR3 runs 14 residues. The germline V gene encodes CDR1 MNHNY and CDR2 SVGAGI (reference sequence). The germline V and J ends were trimmed by 8 bases and 6 bases, with 17 bases remaining between them. The CDR3 reads CASREPPQGNEQFF. In nucleotides, the CDR3 is TGTGCCAGCCGAGAGCCACCACAAGGCAATGAGCAGTTCTTC.